This TCR beta chain was identified in a study of glioma-infiltrating T cells. General observations from the study: CDR3 overlap between tissue and blood was very small. Gliomas, especially low-grade, showed above-expected tissue-blood divergence; non-neoplastic patients showed below.

This clonotype showed up many times. The antigen remains undetermined. This CDR3 region has 13 residues. Trimming left V 6 bases short and J 0 bases short, with 7 bases between. Amplification of TCR alpha and beta CDR3 regions from RNA used iRepertoire nested multiplex PCR. One-step reverse transcription and amplification started from around 100-400 ng of tissue mRNA or PBMC total RNA. TCRdb fed the multiplex PCR reads into MiXCR, producing one record per CDR3 protein. Of approximately 190,000 distinct CDR3 sequences listed, 25% to 35% are singletons. The V call is TRBV12-3 or TRBV12-4, the J call TRBJ2-3; D gene uncertain. Sequencing input: glioma tissue, nonneoplastic brain tissue, or PBMCs (not recorded which). This sequence was found in a human donor with low-grade glioma or glioblastoma, undergoing nonglioma brain surgery, or in good health (not recorded which). CDR3 sequence: CASRTRSTDTQYF. The DNA of the CDR3 is TGTGCCAGCAGAACCCGGAGCACAGATACGCAGTATTTT.